This T cell receptor (beta chain) comes out of a study of T cells in Graves' hyperthyroidism and ophthalmopathy. Study conclusions and caveats: Researchers found most expanded thyroid clonotypes above 0.001 in blood as well.

This clonotype has just a few counts. The antigen remains undetermined. It was RNA transcripts that yielded the amplified TCR beta CDR3 regions. With the HTBI primer set, the TCR CDR3 went through a first round of RT-PCR. TCRdb ran MiXCR on the multiplex PCR reads and lists one entry per CDR3 protein. The table lists 490,000 or so distinct CDR3 sequences, 20% of them singletons. V was clipped by 3 bases and J by 5 bases, with 14 bases between them. The germline gives CDR1 SGDLS, CDR2 YYNGEE. The CDR3 runs 14 residues. The sequence was obtained from a man aged 35 to 55 with Graves' ophthalmopathy. This chain connects TRBV9 to TRBJ1-2; possible D gene TRBD1, 6 bases. The specimen was blood. The CDR3 DNA reads as TGTGCCAGCAGCGCCACAGGGTCCGCATATGGCTACACCTTC. Translated, it gives CASSATGSAYGYTF.